This T cell receptor (beta chain) derives from a study of cytotoxic CD8 clonotypes in ibrutinib-treated CLL. This CDR3 is 14 amino acids long. The V end lost 3 bases, the J end lost 2 bases, and 8 bases lay between the germline ends. Germline CDR1 LNHDA, CDR2 SQIVND (reference sequence). The table came from immunoSEQ multiplex PCR; TCRdb's copy has only in-frame clones and leaves some out. The sample lists about 200,000 clones; roughly three quarters were seen once. The chain has TRBV19 and TRBJ1-5, with a tentative D call TRBD1 (5 bases). The sequencing used PBMCs, collected after 12 months of ibrutinib treatment. This TCR came from a human donor with chronic lymphocytic leukemia. CDR3 loop: CASSISRGNQPQHF. The CDR3 region has the DNA TGTGCCAGTAGTATCTCCAGGGGCAATCAGCCCCAGCATTTT.